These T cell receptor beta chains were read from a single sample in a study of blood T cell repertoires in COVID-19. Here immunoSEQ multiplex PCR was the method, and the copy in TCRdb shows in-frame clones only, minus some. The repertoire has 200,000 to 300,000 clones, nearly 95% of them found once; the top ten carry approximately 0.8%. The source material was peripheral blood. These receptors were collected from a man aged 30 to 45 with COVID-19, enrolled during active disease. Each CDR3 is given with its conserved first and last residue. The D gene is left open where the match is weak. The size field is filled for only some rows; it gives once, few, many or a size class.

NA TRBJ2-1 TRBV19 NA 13 TGTGCCAGTAGTATATCCGTTTCCAATGAGCAGTTCTTC CASSISVSNEQFF
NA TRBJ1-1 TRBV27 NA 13 TGTGCCAGCAGAACTAGTCTCTCCGCTGAAGCTTTCTTT CASRTSLSAEAFF
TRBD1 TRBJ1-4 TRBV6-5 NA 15 TGTGCCAGCAGTAAAACCGGGACAGTGGATGAAAAACTGTTTTTT CASSKTGTVDEKLFF
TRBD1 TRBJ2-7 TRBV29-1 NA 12 TGCAGCGCAGGACAGGGGGTATACGAGCAGTACTTC CSAGQGVYEQYF
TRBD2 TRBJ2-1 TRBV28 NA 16 TGTGCCAGCAGTTTATCAGCGGGGGGGCTCAACAATGAGCAGTTCTTC CASSLSAGGLNNEQFF
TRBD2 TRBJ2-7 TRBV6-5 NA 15 TGTGCCAGCACCGAAGGTGCGGGGGGATCCTACGAGCAGTACTTC CASTEGAGGSYEQYF
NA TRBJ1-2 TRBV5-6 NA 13 TGTGCCAGCAGCTTGGCCTCGTCTAGCGGCTACACCTTC CASSLASSSGYTF
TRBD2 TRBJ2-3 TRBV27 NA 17 TGTGCCAGCAGTTTATCTACTAGCGGGGGGCGGATTGTTACGCAGTATTTT CASSLSTSGGRIVTQYF
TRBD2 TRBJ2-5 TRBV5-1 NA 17 TGCGCCAGCAGCTTATCTAGCGGGGGCCCTGAAATAGAGACCCAGTACTTC CASSLSSGGPEIETQYF
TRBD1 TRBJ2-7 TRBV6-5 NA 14 TGTGCCAGCAGTTACCGGGACAGGATAGAGGAGCAGTACTTC CASSYRDRIEEQYF
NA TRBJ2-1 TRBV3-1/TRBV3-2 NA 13 TGTGCCAGCAGCCCGGACACGAAGAATGAGCAGTTCTTC CASSPDTKNEQFF
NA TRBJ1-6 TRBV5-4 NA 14 TGTGCCAGCAGCCCAGGGTTAGCGGATTCACCCCTCCACTTT CASSPGLADSPLHF
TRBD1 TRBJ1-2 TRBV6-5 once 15 TGTGCCAGCAGTTACGCGGGACAGGGGGCTGGTGGCTACACCTTC CASSYAGQGAGGYTF
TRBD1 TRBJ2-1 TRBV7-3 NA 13 TGTGCCAGCAGCACCGGACAGGGTCGAGAGCAGTTCTTC CASSTGQGREQFF
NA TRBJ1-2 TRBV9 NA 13 TGTGCCAGCAGCGTCGGGGCAGGGACATTATACACCTTC CASSVGAGTLYTF
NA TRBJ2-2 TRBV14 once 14 TGTGCCAGGGGGGCCTACCCGAACACCGGGGAGCTGTTTTTT CARGAYPNTGELFF
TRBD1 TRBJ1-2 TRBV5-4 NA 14 TGTGCGACCAGGACGGGACAGGGTCTTTATGGCTACACCTTC CATRTGQGLYGYTF
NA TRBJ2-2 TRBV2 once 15 TGTGCCAGCAGTGTTTGGCAGGGCGGCACCGGGGAGCTGTTTTTT CASSVWQGGTGELFF
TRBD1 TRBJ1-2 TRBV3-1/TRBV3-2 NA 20 TGTGCCAGCAGCCCTTGGACAGGGGGTAGAATTAGTGATGTGAGGAATGGCTACACCTTC CASSPWTGGRISDVRNGYTF
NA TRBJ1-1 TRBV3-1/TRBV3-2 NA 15 TGTGCCAGCAGCCCACAACTCGACGGGAGCACTGAAGCTTTCTTT CASSPQLDGSTEAFF
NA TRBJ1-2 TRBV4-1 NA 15 TGCGCCAGCAGCCAAGTTGGTGCGACTAACTATGGCTACACCTTC CASSQVGATNYGYTF
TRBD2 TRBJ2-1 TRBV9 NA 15 TGTGCCAGCAGCAGACTAGCGGGGAACTACAATGAGCAGTTCTTC CASSRLAGNYNEQFF
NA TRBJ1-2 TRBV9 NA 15 TGTGCCAGCAGCGTAGAGGCAGCGACTAACTATGGCTACACCTTC CASSVEAATNYGYTF
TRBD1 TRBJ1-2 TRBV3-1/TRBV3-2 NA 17 TGTGCCAGCAGCCAAGAAGGAGGACAGGGAAGGTCGGGAGGCTACACCTTC CASSQEGGQGRSGGYTF
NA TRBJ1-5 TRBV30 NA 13 TGTGCCTGGAATAGGGACAAGGATCAGCCCCAGCATTTT CAWNRDKDQPQHF
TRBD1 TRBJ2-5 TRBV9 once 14 TGTGCCAGCAGCGTCGGGACAGGGCTGGGGGCCCAGTACTTC CASSVGTGLGAQYF
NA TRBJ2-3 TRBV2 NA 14 TGTGCCAGCAGTGATCAGGGCAGCACAGATACGCAGTATTTT CASSDQGSTDTQYF